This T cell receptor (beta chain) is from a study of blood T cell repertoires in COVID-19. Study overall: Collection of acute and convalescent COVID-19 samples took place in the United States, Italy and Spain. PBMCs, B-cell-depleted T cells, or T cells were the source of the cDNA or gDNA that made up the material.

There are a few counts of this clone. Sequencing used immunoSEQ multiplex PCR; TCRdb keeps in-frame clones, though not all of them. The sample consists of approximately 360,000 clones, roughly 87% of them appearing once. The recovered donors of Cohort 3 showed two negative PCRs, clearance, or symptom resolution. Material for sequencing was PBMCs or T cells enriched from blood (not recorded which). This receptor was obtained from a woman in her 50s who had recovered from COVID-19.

CDR3 DNA: TGTGCCAGTAGTATAAGGGACAGGTTTTCGGCGGGCAATCAGCCCCAGCATTTT. It codes for CASSIRDRFSAGNQPQHF. This chain connects TRBV19 to TRBJ1-5; 8 bases line up with TRBD1. The CDR3 spans 18 residues. J gave up 2 bases and V 2 bases, and 11 bases lay outside the gene matches. The germline V gene encodes CDR1 LNHDA and CDR2 SQIVND (reference sequence).